This is a list of T cell receptor beta chains from one sample in a study of blood T cell repertoires in COVID-19. TCRdb keeps only in-frame clones here, not all; method: immunoSEQ multiplex PCR. The sample gives under 140,000 clones, about 80% of which show up once; roughly 17% is in the top ten. The sequencing input was peripheral blood. The source is a woman older than 75 with active or convalescent COVID-19. Each CDR3 is given with its conserved first and last residue. The order of the fields is V gene, J gene, CDR3 protein.

v_gene: TRBV4-2
j_gene: TRBJ2-3
CDR3aa: CASSQAGGADTQYF

v_gene: TRBV27
j_gene: TRBJ1-2
CDR3aa: CASRQGLVGGYTF

v_gene: TRBV19
j_gene: TRBJ2-1
CDR3aa: CASSIERGFWSVPPVPFF

v_gene: TRBV7-6
j_gene: TRBJ2-7
CDR3aa: CASSDLTGTGGFYEQYF

v_gene: TRBV29-1
j_gene: TRBJ2-7
CDR3aa: CSVEQGSTYEQYF

v_gene: TRBV18
j_gene: TRBJ2-1
CDR3aa: CASSPTPAGGAGAYNEQFF

v_gene: TRBV6-5
j_gene: TRBJ1-2
CDR3aa: CASTNWGDLSGYTF

v_gene: TRBV7-8
j_gene: TRBJ2-1
CDR3aa: CASSLGQQSYNEQFF

v_gene: TRBV11-2
j_gene: TRBJ2-5
CDR3aa: CASSFYPLRDRGETQYF

v_gene: TRBV18
j_gene: TRBJ2-3
CDR3aa: CASSLPGLAGDTQYF

v_gene: TRBV30
j_gene: TRBJ1-4
CDR3aa: CAWSLGPGGNEKLFF

v_gene: TRBV10-2
j_gene: TRBJ2-7
CDR3aa: CASAQGMPYEQYF

v_gene: TRBV2
j_gene: TRBJ2-3
CDR3aa: CASSEHTSGRDTQYF

v_gene: TRBV11-2
j_gene: TRBJ2-7
CDR3aa: CASSLGAGVFDEQYF

v_gene: TRBV5-1
j_gene: TRBJ2-3
CDR3aa: CASSLRSSTDTQYF

v_gene: TRBV6-2/TRBV6-3
j_gene: TRBJ1-1
CDR3aa: CASSAGGGRRNTEAFF

v_gene: TRBV12-3/TRBV12-4
j_gene: TRBJ1-2
CDR3aa: CASSFGGFYGYTF

v_gene: TRBV19
j_gene: TRBJ1-5
CDR3aa: CASRLSPDSFSSNQPQHF

v_gene: TRBV2
j_gene: TRBJ2-3
CDR3aa: CASSGTRGADTQYF

v_gene: TRBV7-2
j_gene: TRBJ1-1
CDR3aa: CASSHHLYRGLGTEAFF

v_gene: TRBV6-6
j_gene: TRBJ2-1
CDR3aa: CASSYGTSGSNEQFF

v_gene: TRBV9
j_gene: TRBJ2-1
CDR3aa: CASSVTFLAGNYNEQFF

v_gene: TRBV3-1/TRBV3-2
j_gene: TRBJ2-1
CDR3aa: CASSQSLRNEQFF

v_gene: TRBV5-1
j_gene: TRBJ1-4
CDR3aa: CASSLVATNEKLFF

v_gene: TRBV11-2
j_gene: TRBJ2-2
CDR3aa: CASSLTRGYTGELFF

v_gene: TRBV5-4
j_gene: TRBJ2-5
CDR3aa: CASSLGARGLQETQYF

v_gene: TRBV6-5
j_gene: TRBJ2-1
CDR3aa: CASSYSFRDNEQFF

v_gene: TRBV19
j_gene: TRBJ2-5
CDR3aa: CASSRTSVEETQYF

v_gene: TRBV6-5
j_gene: TRBJ1-1
CDR3aa: CASSYGQGATEAFF

v_gene: TRBV13
j_gene: TRBJ1-1
CDR3aa: CASSLDSGSRNTEAFF

v_gene: TRBV6-6
j_gene: TRBJ1-4
CDR3aa: CASSSTRQGGNEKLFF

v_gene: TRBV5-1
j_gene: TRBJ2-5
CDR3aa: CASSLGRGEETQYF

v_gene: TRBV9
j_gene: TRBJ2-7
CDR3aa: CASARTSQNYEQYF

v_gene: TRBV7-2
j_gene: TRBJ1-6
CDR3aa: CASSPGSYNSPLHF

v_gene: TRBV19
j_gene: TRBJ2-1
CDR3aa: CATVRGNEQFF

v_gene: TRBV15
j_gene: TRBJ2-2
CDR3aa: CATSREWRSNTGELFF

v_gene: TRBV6-2/TRBV6-3
j_gene: TRBJ2-3
CDR3aa: CASSYSQRSRADTQYF

v_gene: TRBV18
j_gene: TRBJ2-5
CDR3aa: CASSISEKKTQYF

v_gene: TRBV6-2/TRBV6-3
j_gene: TRBJ2-7
CDR3aa: CASSSGLAGVYEQYF

v_gene: TRBV30
j_gene: TRBJ2-1
CDR3aa: CAWSGWLADYNEQFF

v_gene: TRBV2
j_gene: TRBJ2-2
CDR3aa: CASKQRANTGELFF

v_gene: TRBV20-1
j_gene: TRBJ2-5
CDR3aa: CSASGGDQETQYF